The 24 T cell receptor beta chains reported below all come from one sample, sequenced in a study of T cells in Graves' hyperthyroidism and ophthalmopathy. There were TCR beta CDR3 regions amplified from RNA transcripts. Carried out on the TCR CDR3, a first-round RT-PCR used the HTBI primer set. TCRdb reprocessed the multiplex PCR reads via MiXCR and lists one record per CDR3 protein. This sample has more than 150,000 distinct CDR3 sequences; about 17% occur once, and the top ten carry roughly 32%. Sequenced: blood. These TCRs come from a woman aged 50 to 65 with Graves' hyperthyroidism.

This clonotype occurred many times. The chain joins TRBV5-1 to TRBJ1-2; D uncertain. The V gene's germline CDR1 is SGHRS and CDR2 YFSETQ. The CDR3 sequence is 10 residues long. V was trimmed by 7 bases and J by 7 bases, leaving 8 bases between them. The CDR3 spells CASVRFGYTF. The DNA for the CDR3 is TGCGCCAGCGTAAGGTTTGGCTACACCTTC.

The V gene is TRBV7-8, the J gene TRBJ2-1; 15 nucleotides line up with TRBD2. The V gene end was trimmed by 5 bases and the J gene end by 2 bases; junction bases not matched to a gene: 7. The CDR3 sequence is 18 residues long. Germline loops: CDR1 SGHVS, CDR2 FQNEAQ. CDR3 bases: TGTGCCAGCAGCGGAGGACTAGCGGGGGGGATTACCTACAATGAGCAGTTCTTC. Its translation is CASSGGLAGGITYNEQFF.

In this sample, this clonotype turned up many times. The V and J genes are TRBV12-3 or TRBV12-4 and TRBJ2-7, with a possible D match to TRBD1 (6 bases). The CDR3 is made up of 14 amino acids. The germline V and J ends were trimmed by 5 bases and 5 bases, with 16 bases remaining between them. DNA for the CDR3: TGTGCCAGCAGTCTCACAGGGTCCGCTCACGAGCAGTACTTC. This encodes CASSLTGSAHEQYF.

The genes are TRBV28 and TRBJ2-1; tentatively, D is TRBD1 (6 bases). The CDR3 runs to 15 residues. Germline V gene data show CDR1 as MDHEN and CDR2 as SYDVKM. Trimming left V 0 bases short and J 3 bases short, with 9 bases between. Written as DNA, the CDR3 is TGTGCCAGCAGTTTATGGGGGGCCAGCTACAATGAGCAGTTCTTC. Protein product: CASSLWGASYNEQFF.

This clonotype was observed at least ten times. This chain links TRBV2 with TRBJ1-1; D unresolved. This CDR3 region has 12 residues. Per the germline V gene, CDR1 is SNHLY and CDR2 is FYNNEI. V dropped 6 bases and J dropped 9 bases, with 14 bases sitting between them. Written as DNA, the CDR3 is TGTGCCAGCAGAGTTGCCCCGCTCCAAGCTTTCTTT. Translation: CASRVAPLQAFF.

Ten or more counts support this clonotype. In DNA, the CDR3 is TGTGCCAGCAGCTTAGGGGGCAGGGGGCTAGATACGCAGTATTTT. Translated: CASSLGGRGLDTQYF. This chain uses TRBV7-2 with TRBJ2-3; 8 nucleotides match TRBD1. This CDR3 has 15 amino acids. The trim removed 1 base at V and 5 bases at J, leaving 5 bases unmatched. Germline CDR1 is SGHTA and CDR2 is FQGNSA.

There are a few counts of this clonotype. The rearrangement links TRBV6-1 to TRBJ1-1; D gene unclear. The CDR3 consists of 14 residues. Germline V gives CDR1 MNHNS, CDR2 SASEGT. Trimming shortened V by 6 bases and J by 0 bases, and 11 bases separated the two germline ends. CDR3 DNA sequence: TGTGCCAGCAGGGTTTGGAGTTTGAACACTGAAGCTTTCTTT. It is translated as CASRVWSLNTEAFF.

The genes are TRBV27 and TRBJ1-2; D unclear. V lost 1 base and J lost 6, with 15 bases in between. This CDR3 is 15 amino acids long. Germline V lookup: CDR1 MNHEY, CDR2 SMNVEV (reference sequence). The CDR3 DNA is TGTGCCAGCAGTTTATGGAAAGACGGCCGGGATGGCTACACCTTC. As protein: CASSLWKDGRDGYTF.

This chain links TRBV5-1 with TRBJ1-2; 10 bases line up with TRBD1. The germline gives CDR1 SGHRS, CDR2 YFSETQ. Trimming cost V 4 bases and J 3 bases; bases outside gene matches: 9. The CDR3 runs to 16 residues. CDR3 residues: CASSPRQGARDYGYTF. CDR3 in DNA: TGCGCCAGCAGCCCGCGACAGGGGGCTCGAGACTATGGCTACACCTTC.

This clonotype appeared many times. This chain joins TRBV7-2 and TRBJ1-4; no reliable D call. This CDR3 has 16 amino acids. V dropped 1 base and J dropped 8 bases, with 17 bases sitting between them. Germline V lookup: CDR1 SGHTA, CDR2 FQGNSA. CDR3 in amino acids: CASSLGASRAKEKLFF. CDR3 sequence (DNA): TGTGCCAGCAGCTTAGGTGCCTCTCGGGCCAAAGAAAAACTGTTTTTT.

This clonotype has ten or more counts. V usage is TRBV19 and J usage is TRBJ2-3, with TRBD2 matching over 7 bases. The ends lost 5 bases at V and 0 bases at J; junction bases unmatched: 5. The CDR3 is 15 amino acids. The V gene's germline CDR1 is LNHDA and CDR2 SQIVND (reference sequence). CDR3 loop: CASSSSSGSTDTQYF. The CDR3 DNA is TGTGCCAGTAGTTCGTCTAGCGGTAGCACAGATACGCAGTATTTT.

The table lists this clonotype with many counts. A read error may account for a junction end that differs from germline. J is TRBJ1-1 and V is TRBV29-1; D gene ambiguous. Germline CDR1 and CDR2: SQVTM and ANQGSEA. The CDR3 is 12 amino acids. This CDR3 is CSGYSVNTEAFF. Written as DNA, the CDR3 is TGCAGCGGATACTCAGTGAACACTGAAGCCTTCTTT. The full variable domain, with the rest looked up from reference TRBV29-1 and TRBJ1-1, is SAVISQKPSRDICQRGTSLTIQCQVDSQVTMMFWYRQQPGQSLTLIATANQGSEATYESGFVIDKFPISRPNLTFSTLTVSNMSPEDSSIYLCSGYSVNTEAFFGQGTRLTVV.

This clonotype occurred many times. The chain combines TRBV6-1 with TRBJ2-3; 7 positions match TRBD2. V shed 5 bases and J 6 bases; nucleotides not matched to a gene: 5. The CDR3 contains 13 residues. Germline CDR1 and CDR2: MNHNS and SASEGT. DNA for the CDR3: TGTGCCAGCAGTCGGACTAGAATGGATACGCAGTATTTT. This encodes CASSRTRMDTQYF.

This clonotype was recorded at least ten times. CDR3 region: CASSLAGTGGTGELFF. In DNA, the CDR3 is TGTGCCAGCAGTTTAGCCGGGACAGGGGGTACCGGGGAGCTGTTTTTT. The chain links TRBV28 to TRBJ2-2, with 11 bases lining up with TRBD1. The germline gives CDR1 MDHEN, CDR2 SYDVKM. V was clipped by 2 bases and J by 5 bases; unmatched bases: 4. This CDR3 region has 16 residues.

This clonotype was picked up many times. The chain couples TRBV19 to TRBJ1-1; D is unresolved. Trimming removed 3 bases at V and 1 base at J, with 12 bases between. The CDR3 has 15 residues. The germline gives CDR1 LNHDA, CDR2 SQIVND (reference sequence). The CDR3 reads CASSIGVGGNTEAFF. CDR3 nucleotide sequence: TGTGCCAGTAGTATCGGCGTAGGAGGGAACACTGAAGCTTTCTTT.

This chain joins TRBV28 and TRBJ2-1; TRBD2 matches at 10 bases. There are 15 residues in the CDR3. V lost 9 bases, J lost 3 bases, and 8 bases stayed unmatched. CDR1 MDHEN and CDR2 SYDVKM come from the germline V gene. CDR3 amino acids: CASKTGLADYNEQFF. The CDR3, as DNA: TGTGCCAGTAAAACCGGACTAGCGGACTACAATGAGCAGTTCTTC.

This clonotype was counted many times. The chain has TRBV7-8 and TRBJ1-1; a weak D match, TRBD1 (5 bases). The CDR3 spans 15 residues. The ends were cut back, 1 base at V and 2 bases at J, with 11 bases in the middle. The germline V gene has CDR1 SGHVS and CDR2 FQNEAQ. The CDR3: CASSLGLGANTEAFF. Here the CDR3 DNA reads TGTGCCAGCAGCTTAGGGTTAGGGGCAAACACTGAAGCTTTCTTT.

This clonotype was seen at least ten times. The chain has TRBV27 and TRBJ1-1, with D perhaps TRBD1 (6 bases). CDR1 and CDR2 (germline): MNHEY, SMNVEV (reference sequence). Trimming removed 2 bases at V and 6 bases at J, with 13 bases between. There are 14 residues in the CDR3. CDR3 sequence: CASSLRGGPAEAFF. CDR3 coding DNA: TGTGCCAGCAGTTTAAGGGGGGGTCCGGCTGAAGCTTTCTTT.

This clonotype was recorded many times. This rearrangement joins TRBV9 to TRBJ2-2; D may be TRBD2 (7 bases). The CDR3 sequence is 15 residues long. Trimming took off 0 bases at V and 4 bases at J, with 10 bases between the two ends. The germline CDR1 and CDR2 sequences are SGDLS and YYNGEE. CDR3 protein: CASSVGGGGTGELFF. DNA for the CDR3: TGTGCCAGCAGCGTAGGAGGGGGGGGCACCGGGGAGCTGTTTTTT.

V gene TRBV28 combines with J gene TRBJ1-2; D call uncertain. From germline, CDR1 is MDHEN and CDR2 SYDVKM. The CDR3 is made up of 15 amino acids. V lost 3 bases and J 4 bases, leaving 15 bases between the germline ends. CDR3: CASSFRGSRPYGYTF. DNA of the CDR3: TGTGCCAGCAGTTTCCGTGGGTCGCGCCCCTATGGCTACACCTTC.

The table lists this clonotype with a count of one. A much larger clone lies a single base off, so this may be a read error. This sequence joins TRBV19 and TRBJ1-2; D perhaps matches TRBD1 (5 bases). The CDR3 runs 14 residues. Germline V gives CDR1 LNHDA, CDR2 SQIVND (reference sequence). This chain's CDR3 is CASSIGGSNYGCTF. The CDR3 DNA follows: TGTGCCAGTAGTATAGGGGGCAGCAACTATGGCTGCACCTTC.

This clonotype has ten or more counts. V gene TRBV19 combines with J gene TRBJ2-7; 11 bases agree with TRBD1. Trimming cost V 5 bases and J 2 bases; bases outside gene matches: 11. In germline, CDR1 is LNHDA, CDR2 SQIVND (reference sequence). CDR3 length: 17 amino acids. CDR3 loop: CASSPQVGTGGTYEQYF. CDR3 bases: TGTGCCAGTAGTCCCCAAGTAGGGACAGGGGGGACCTACGAGCAGTACTTC.

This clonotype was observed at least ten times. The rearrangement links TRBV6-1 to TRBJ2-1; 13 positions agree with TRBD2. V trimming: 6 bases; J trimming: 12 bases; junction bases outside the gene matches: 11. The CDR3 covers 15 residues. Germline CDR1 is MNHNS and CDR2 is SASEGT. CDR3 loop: CASSPGTSGAASQFF. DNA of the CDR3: TGTGCCAGCAGCCCCGGGACTAGCGGGGCGGCTTCGCAGTTCTTC.

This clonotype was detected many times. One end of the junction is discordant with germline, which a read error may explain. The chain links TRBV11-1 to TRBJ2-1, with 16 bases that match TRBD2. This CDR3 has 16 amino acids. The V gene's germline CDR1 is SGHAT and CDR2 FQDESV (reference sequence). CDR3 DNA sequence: TGTGCCAGCAGCTTAGGGTCGGGGACTAGCGGGAGGGCTACGATCTTC. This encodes CASSLGSGTSGRATIF.